This entry concerns a single T cell receptor (beta chain). Its antigen is undetermined. The data derive from a study of beta chain features in type 1 diabetes. Notes on the study in general: Patients with Type 1 diabetes showed moderately but significantly shorter TCRB CDR3s in all four CD4+ subsets.

Investigators reverse transcribed all isolated RNA, so they sequenced expressed TCRB transcripts. Profiled with immunoSEQ multiplex PCR; TCRdb holds only in-frame clones, not every one. The table has 300,000 or so clones, roughly an eighth seen once; the top ten hold about 0.017%. There are 12 residues in the CDR3. From germline, CDR1 is SGHTA and CDR2 FQGNSA. Trimming stripped 4 bases from V and 7 bases from J, with 10 bases between. This chain links TRBV7-2 with TRBJ1-1, with D unclear. This TCR derives from a man younger than 45 with type 1 diabetes. Material for sequencing was naive CD4+ T cells from blood. This CDR3 reads CASSSSGNEAFF. CDR3 sequence (DNA): TGTGCCAGCAGCTCTTCAGGCAATGAAGCTTTCTTT.